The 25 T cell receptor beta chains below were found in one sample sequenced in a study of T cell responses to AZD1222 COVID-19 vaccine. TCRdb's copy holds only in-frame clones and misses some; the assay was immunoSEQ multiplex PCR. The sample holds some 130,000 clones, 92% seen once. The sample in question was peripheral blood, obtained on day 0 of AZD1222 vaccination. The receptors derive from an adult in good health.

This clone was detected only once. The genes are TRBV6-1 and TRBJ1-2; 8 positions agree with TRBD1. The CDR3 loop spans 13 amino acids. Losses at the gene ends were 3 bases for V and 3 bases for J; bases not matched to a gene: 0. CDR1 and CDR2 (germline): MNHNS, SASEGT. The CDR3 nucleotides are TGTGCCAGCAGTGAGACAGGGGACTATGGCTACACCTTC. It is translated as CASSETGDYGYTF.

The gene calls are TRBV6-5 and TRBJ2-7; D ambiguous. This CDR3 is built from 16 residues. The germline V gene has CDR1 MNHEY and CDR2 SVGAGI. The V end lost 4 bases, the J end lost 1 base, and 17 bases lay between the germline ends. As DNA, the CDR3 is TGTGCCAGCAGTTCCCCCCGCCCAGCGTCTTCCTACGAGCAGTACTTC. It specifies CASSSPRPASSYEQYF.

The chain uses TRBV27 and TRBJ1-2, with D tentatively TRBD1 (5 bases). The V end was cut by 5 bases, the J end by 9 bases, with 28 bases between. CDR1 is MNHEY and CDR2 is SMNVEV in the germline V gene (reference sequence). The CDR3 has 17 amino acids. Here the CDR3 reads CASSPTTQTVIRRSYTF. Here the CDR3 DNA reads TGTGCCAGCAGTCCGACAACTCAGACAGTTATTCGTAGGAGCTACACCTTC.

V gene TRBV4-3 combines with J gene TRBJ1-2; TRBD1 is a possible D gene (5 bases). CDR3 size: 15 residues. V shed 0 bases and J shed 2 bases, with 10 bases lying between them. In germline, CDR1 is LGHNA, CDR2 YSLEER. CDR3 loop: CASSQDSQGNYGYTF. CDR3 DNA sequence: TGCGCCAGCAGCCAAGATTCCCAGGGCAACTATGGCTACACCTTC.

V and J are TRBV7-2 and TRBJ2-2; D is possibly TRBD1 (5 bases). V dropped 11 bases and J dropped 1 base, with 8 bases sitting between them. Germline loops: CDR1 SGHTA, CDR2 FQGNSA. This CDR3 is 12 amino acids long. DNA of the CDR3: TGTGCCCGCGGACAGAACACCGGGGAGCTGTTTTTT. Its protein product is CARGQNTGELFF.

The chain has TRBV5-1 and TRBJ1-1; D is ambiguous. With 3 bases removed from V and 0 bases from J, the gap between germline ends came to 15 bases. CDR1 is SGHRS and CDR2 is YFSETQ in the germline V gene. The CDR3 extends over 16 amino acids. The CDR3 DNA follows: TGCGCCAGCAGCTCAAAAACAGCTATCCTGAACACTGAAGCTTTCTTT. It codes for CASSSKTAILNTEAFF.

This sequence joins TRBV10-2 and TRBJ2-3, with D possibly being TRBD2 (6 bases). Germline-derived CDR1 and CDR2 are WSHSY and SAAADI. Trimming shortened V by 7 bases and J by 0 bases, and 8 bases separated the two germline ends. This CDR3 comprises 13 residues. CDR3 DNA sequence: TGCGCCAGCACCAGCGGGAGCACAGATACGCAGTATTTT. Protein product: CASTSGSTDTQYF.

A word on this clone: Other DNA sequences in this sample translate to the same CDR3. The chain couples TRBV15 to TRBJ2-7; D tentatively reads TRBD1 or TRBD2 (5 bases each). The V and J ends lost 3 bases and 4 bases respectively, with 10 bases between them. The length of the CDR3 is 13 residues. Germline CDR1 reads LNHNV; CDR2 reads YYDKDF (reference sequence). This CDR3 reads CATSRGTGYEQYF. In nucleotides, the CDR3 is TGTGCCACCAGCAGGGGGACCGGATACGAGCAGTACTTC.

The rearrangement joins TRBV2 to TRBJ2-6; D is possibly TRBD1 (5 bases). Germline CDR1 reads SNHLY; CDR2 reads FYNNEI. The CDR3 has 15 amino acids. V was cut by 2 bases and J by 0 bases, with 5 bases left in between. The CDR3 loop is CASSERGSGANVLTF. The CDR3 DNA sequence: TGTGCCAGCAGTGAAAGGGGCTCTGGGGCCAACGTCCTGACTTTC.

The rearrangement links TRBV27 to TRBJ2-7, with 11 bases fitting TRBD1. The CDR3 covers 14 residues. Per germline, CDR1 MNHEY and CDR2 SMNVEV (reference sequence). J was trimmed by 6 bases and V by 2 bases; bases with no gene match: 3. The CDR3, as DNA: TGTGCCAGCAGTTTAGGACAGGGGGCAAGCGAGCAGTACTTC. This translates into CASSLGQGASEQYF.

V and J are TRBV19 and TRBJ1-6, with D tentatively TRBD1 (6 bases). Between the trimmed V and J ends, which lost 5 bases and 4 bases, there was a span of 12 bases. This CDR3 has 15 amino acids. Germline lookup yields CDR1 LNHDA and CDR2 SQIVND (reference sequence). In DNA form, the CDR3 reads TGTGCCAGTAGTTTCCGGGACACATATAATTCACCCCTCCACTTT. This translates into CASSFRDTYNSPLHF.

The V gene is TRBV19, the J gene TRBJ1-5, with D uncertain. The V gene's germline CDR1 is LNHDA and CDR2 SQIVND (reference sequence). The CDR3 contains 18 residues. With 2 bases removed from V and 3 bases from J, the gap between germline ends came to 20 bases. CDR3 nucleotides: TGTGCCAGTAGTATATCCCGAGGTCGCAGGCGGTTCAATCAGCCCCAGCATTTT. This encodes CASSISRGRRRFNQPQHF.

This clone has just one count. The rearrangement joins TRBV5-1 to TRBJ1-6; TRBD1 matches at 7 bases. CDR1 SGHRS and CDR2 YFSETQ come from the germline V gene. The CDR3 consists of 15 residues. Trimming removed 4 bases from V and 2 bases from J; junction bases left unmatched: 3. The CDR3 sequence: CASSKDRAYNSPLHF. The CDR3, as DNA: TGCGCCAGCAGCAAAGACAGGGCCTATAATTCACCCCTCCACTTT. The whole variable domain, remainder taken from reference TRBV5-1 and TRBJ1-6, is KAGVTQTPRYLIKTRGQQVTLSCSPISGHRSVSWYQQTPGQGLQFLFEYFSETQRNKGNFPGRFSGRQFSNSRSEMNVSTLELGDSALYLCASSKDRAYNSPLHFGNGTRLTVT.

Here the CDR3 reads CASSLPSGTRSSYNSPLHF. The CDR3 coding sequence is TGTGCCAGCAGCTTACCCTCAGGGACACGGAGCTCCTATAATTCACCCCTCCACTTT. The chain links TRBV7-2 to TRBJ1-6, with D tentatively TRBD1 (6 bases). V was pared by 2 bases and J by 0 bases, with 17 bases between. Per the germline V gene, CDR1 is SGHTA and CDR2 is FQGNSA. The CDR3 is 19 residues long.

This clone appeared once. CDR3 protein: CASSQSGYEQYF. In DNA form, the CDR3 reads TGTGCCAGCAGCCAAAGCGGATACGAGCAGTACTTC. J is TRBJ2-7 and V is TRBV3-1 (or the pseudogene TRBV3-2); a possible D gene is TRBD2 (5 bases). Trimming left V 2 bases short and J 4 bases short, with 6 bases between. Germline V CDR1 and CDR2: LGHDT, YNNKEL (reference sequence). The CDR3 spans 12 residues.

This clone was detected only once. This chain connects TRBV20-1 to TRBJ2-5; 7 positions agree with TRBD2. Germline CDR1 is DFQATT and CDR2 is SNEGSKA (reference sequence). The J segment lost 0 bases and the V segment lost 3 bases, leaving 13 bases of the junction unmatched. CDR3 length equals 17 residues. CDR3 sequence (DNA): TGCAGTGCTAGTCGGCAGATAGCGGGTCTGTACCAAGAGACCCAGTACTTC. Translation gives CSASRQIAGLYQETQYF.

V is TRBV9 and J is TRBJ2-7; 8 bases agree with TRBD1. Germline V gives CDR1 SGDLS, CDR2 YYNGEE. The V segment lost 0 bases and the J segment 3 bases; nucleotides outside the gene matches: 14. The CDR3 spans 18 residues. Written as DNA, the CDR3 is TGTGCCAGCAGCGTAGCTAGCAGGGGGACAGGTTGGAGCTACGAGCAGTACTTC. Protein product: CASSVASRGTGWSYEQYF.

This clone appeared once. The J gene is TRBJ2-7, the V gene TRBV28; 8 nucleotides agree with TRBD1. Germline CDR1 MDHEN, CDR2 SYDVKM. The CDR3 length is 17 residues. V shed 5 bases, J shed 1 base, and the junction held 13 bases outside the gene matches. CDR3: CASSSYSSTGGSYEQYF. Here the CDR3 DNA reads TGTGCCAGCAGTAGCTATTCCTCTACAGGGGGGTCCTACGAGCAGTACTTC.

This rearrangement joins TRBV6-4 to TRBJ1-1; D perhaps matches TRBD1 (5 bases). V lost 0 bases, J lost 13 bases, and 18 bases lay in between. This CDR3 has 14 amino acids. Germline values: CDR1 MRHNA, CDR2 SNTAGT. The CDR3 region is CASSDSGTTERLFF. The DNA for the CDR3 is TGTGCCAGCAGTGACTCCGGGACTACGGAGAGGCTTTTCTTT.

The CDR3 is CSARRSGEQYF. The DNA of the CDR3 is TGCAGTGCTAGAAGGTCGGGGGAGCAGTACTTC. The rearrangement uses TRBV20-1 and TRBJ2-7; perhaps TRBD2 as D (5 bases). Germline V lookup: CDR1 DFQATT, CDR2 SNEGSKA (reference sequence). The CDR3 sequence is 11 residues long. V was trimmed by 2 bases and J by 7 bases, leaving 9 bases between them.

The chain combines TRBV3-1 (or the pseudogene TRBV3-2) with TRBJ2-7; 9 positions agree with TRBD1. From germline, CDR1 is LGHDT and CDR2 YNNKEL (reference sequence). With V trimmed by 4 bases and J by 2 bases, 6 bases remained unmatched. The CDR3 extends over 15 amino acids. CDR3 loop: CASSLAGTGPYEQYF. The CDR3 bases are TGTGCCAGCAGCCTCGCCGGGACAGGGCCCTACGAGCAGTACTTC.

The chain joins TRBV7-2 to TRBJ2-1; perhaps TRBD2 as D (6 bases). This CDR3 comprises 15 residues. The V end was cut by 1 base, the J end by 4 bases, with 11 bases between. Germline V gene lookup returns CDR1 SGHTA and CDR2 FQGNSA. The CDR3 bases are TGTGCCAGCAGCTTAGTAACTAGCCTTTACAATGAGCAGTTCTTC. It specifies CASSLVTSLYNEQFF. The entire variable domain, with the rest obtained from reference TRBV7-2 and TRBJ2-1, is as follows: GAGVSQSPSNKVTEKGKDVELRCDPISGHTALYWYRQSLGQGLEFLIYFQGNSAPDKSGLPSDRFSAERTGGSVSTLTIQRTQQEDSAVYLCASSLVTSLYNEQFFGPGTRLTVL.

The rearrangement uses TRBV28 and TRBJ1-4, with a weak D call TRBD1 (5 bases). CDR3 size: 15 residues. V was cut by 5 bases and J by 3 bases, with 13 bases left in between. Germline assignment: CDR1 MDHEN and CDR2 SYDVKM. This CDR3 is CASSPYRSSNEKLFF. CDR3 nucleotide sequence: TGTGCCAGCAGTCCTTACAGGTCGTCTAATGAAAAACTGTTTTTT.

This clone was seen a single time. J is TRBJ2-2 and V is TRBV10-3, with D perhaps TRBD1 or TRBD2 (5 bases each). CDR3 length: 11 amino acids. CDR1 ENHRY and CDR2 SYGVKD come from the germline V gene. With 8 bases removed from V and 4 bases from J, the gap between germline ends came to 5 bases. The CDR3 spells CAIGGTGELFF. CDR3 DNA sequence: TGTGCCATCGGGGGCACCGGGGAGCTGTTTTTT.

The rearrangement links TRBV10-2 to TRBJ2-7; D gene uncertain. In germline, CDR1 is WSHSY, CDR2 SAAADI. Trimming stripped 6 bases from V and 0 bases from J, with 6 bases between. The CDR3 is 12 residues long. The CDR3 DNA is TGCGCCAGCAGATCAAGCTCCTACGAGCAGTACTTC. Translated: CASRSSSYEQYF.